This T cell receptor (beta chain) emerged from a study of blood T cell repertoires in COVID-19. Across the whole study: Both acute and convalescent COVID-19 samples were obtained from the United States, Italy and Spain.

The CDR3 sequence is 14 residues long. CDR1 and CDR2 from the germline V gene are SGDLS and YYNGEE. Deletions cut 1 base from V and 4 bases from J, with 10 bases between. The data were produced by immunoSEQ multiplex PCR, yet TCRdb's version contains in-frame clones alone and is incomplete. The top ten hold roughly 8.8% of the sample, which has around 210,000 clones, 89% seen once. Symptom resolution, clearance, or two negative PCRs marked the recovered donors of Cohort 3. V usage is TRBV9 and J usage is TRBJ2-3; D perhaps matches TRBD2 (6 bases). What was sequenced was PBMCs or T cells enriched from blood (not recorded which). This sequence was found in a woman aged 18 to 35 who had recovered from COVID-19. CDR3: CASSVSGGPDTQYF. DNA of the CDR3: TGTGCCAGCAGCGTAAGCGGAGGGCCAGATACGCAGTATTTT.